This passage covers 18 T cell receptor beta chains from one sample sequenced in a study of tumor-infiltrating lymphocytes in localized non-small cell lung cancer. Measured with immunoSEQ multiplex PCR; TCRdb has only the in-frame clones, and not every one. Among 20,000 to 25,000 clones listed, approximately 64% were seen once. The source material was lung tumor tissue. These receptors were taken from a human donor with non-small cell lung cancer.

This sequence joins TRBV18 and TRBJ2-4; no firm D call. V was cut by 4 bases and J by 2 bases, with 6 bases left in between. This CDR3 contains 13 residues. Germline V gene data show CDR1 as KGHSH and CDR2 as LQKENI. In DNA form, the CDR3 reads TGTGCCAGCTCACGGGATACCAAAAACATTCAGTACTTC. Protein: CASSRDTKNIQYF.

This clone came up a few times. This sequence joins TRBV14 and TRBJ1-2; 8 nucleotides line up with TRBD1. Germline trimming cut 2 bases from V and 8 bases from J; bases unmatched to any gene: 7. This CDR3 region has 14 residues. Germline-derived CDR1 and CDR2 are SGHDN and FVKESK. CDR3 region: CASSQSQGAGGYTF. The CDR3 DNA reads TGTGCCAGCAGCCAAAGTCAGGGGGCTGGAGGCTACACCTTC.

The chain uses TRBV10-2 and TRBJ2-5; 7 bases agree with TRBD1. Germline CDR1 and CDR2: WSHSY and SAAADI. The CDR3 spans 13 residues. J was trimmed by 4 bases and V by 9 bases; bases with no gene match: 8. CDR3 sequence (DNA): TGCGCCAGGAGTACAGGGGCTGTAGAGACCCAGTACTTC. The encoded protein is CARSTGAVETQYF.

The V call is TRBV15, the J call TRBJ2-7; TRBD2 matches at 9 bases. Trimming took 0 bases from V and 4 from J; bases not matched to a gene: 13. Per germline, CDR1 LNHNV and CDR2 YYDKDF (reference sequence). CDR3 length: 18 residues. The CDR3: CATSRDHPSSGVLYEQYF. The DNA for the CDR3 is TGTGCCACCAGCAGAGATCATCCCTCTAGCGGGGTACTATACGAGCAGTACTTC.

The rearrangement uses TRBV27 and TRBJ2-6, with D maybe TRBD1 (6 bases). The CDR3 is 15 amino acids. Germline V lookup: CDR1 MNHEY, CDR2 SMNVEV (reference sequence). The V end was cut by 2 bases, the J end by 3 bases, with 8 bases between. The CDR3 DNA is TGTGCCAGCAGTTTACAGGGGCTTGGGGCCAACGTCCTGACTTTC. As protein: CASSLQGLGANVLTF.

The rearrangement uses TRBV12-5 and TRBJ2-2; tentative D call: TRBD1 (5 bases). V was cut by 6 bases and J by 7 bases, with 9 bases left in between. Germline CDR1 and CDR2: LGHNT and FRNRAP. This CDR3 region has 12 residues. Here the CDR3 DNA reads TGTGCTAGTGGCCTAGGGGTCGGGGAGCTGTTTTTT. Translated, it gives CASGLGVGELFF.

The chain carries TRBV7-2 and TRBJ1-2; 8 bases line up with TRBD1. Germline V gene lookup returns CDR1 SGHTA and CDR2 FQGNSA. Trimming at V came to 1 base and at J to 3 bases, leaving 4 bases not matched to a gene. This CDR3 spans 15 amino acids. DNA for the CDR3: TGTGCCAGCAGCTTAGTTGGGACAGGAGACTATGGCTACACCTTC. It specifies CASSLVGTGDYGYTF. The full variable domain, its missing parts supplied by reference TRBV7-2 and TRBJ1-2, is GAGVSQSPSNKVTEKGKDVELRCDPISGHTALYWYRQSLGQGLEFLIYFQGNSAPDKSGLPSDRFSAERTGGSVSTLTIQRTQQEDSAVYLCASSLVGTGDYGYTFGSGTRLTVV.

This clone has just a few counts. The chain employs TRBV30 and TRBJ1-1; TRBD1 is a possible D gene (5 bases). Germline values: CDR1 GTSNPN, CDR2 SVGIG (reference sequence). Trimming cost V 3 bases and J 0 bases, with 14 bases left between them. The CDR3 sequence is 15 residues long. The CDR3 sequence: CAWRQIQTVNTEAFF. The DNA of the CDR3 is TGTGCCTGGAGACAAATCCAGACAGTGAACACTGAAGCTTTCTTT. Filled out from reference TRBV30 and TRBJ1-1, the complete variable domain reads SQTIHQWPATLVQPVGSPLSLECTVEGTSNPNLYWYRQAAGRGLQLLFYSVGIGQISSEVPQNLSASRPQDRQFILSSKKLLLSDSGFYLCAWRQIQTVNTEAFFGQGTRLTVV.

The chain is built from TRBV29-1 and TRBJ1-2; D unclear. Germline V gene data show CDR1 as SQVTM and CDR2 as ANQGSEA. The germline V and J ends were trimmed by 6 bases and 8 bases, with 19 bases remaining between them. The CDR3 has 13 residues. The CDR3 DNA is TGCAGCGTCTCTCCGGGATTCTCTAGGGGCTACACCTTC. Translating gives CSVSPGFSRGYTF.

This chain connects TRBV5-1 to TRBJ1-2, with D possibly TRBD1 on 5 matching bases. The germline V gene has CDR1 SGHRS and CDR2 YFSETQ. The CDR3 runs 14 residues. Trimming took off 0 bases at V and 4 bases at J, with 10 bases between the two ends. For the CDR3, the DNA is TGCGCCAGCAGCTTGGACCGGGGGACCTATGGCTACACCTTC. It yields the protein CASSLDRGTYGYTF.

CDR3 amino acids: CASSVNLQETQYF. As DNA, the CDR3 is TGTGCCAGCAGCGTAAATCTCCAAGAGACCCAGTACTTC. V usage is TRBV9 and J usage is TRBJ2-5; D ambiguous. The CDR3 runs to 13 residues. The V gene's germline CDR1 is SGDLS and CDR2 YYNGEE. V was cut by 1 base and J by 1 base, with 5 bases left in between.

This clone was observed a handful of times. The V gene is TRBV2, the J gene TRBJ2-7; tentatively, D is TRBD1 or TRBD2 (6 bases each). The CDR3 covers 11 residues. Trimming stripped 11 bases from V and 9 bases from J, with 17 bases between. Per germline, CDR1 SNHLY and CDR2 FYNNEI. CDR3 nucleotides: TGTGCCGCCACGAGGGGGGCGGGGCAGTACTTC. Its protein product is CAATRGAGQYF.

A few counts support this clone. The chain combines TRBV9 with TRBJ1-1, with a tentative D call TRBD1 (6 bases). The germline V gene encodes CDR1 SGDLS and CDR2 YYNGEE. The V gene lost 2 bases and the J gene lost 0 bases, with 11 bases spanning the gap. The CDR3 totals 15 residues. As DNA, the CDR3 is TGTGCCAGCAGCGTCACCGGGACACTGAACACTGAAGCTTTCTTT. Translation gives CASSVTGTLNTEAFF.

The chain recombines TRBV27 with TRBJ1-1, with 12 bases lining up with TRBD1. The CDR3 length is 15 residues. The germline V gene has CDR1 MNHEY and CDR2 SMNVEV (reference sequence). With V trimmed by 4 bases and J by 4 bases, 4 bases remained unmatched. CDR3 sequence: CASSYGDRGLTEAFF. CDR3 sequence (DNA): TGTGCCAGCAGTTATGGGGACAGGGGGCTCACTGAAGCTTTCTTT.

The chain recombines TRBV27 with TRBJ2-1; 8 nucleotides align to TRBD1. Germline trimming cut 1 base from V and 4 bases from J; bases unmatched to any gene: 9. The CDR3 extends over 17 amino acids. Germline assignment: CDR1 MNHEY and CDR2 SMNVEV (reference sequence). The CDR3 DNA follows: TGTGCCAGCAGTTTATGGGTCGGGGACAGGCCATACAATGAGCAGTTCTTC. This sequence encodes CASSLWVGDRPYNEQFF.

This chain joins TRBV19 and TRBJ2-7; possibly TRBD1 for D (5 bases). V was cut by 1 base and J by 0 bases, with 10 bases left in between. The CDR3 covers 15 residues. Per germline, CDR1 LNHDA and CDR2 SQIVND (reference sequence). The CDR3 bases are TGTGCCAGTAGTATAGTTGGGGCGTCCTCCTACGAGCAGTACTTC. Translating gives CASSIVGASSYEQYF.

The chain carries TRBV30 and TRBJ1-5; D might be TRBD1 (5 bases). This CDR3 contains 13 residues. Germline CDR1 GTSNPN, CDR2 SVGIG (reference sequence). Deletions cut 1 base from V and 4 bases from J, with 8 bases between. As DNA, the CDR3 is TGTGCCTGGAGTGAGGGGCCAAATCAGCCCCAGCATTTT. As protein: CAWSEGPNQPQHF.

The J gene is TRBJ2-2, the V gene TRBV27; D may be TRBD2 (5 bases). The CDR3 length is 16 residues. Trimming left V 5 bases short and J 6 bases short, with 19 bases between. CDR1 and CDR2 (germline): MNHEY, SMNVEV (reference sequence). The CDR3 DNA sequence: TGTGCCAGCAGTCCCCCGAGGGATAGAGAGGCCGGGGAGCTGTTTTTT. This codes for CASSPPRDREAGELFF.